The 30 T cell receptor beta chains below all came from one sample that was sequenced in a study of CD8 T cells in Susac syndrome. RNA in amounts of roughly 0.5 to 1 ug was reverse transcribed with random hexamers. In TCRdb, the immunoSEQ multiplex PCR reads were re-called with MiXCR into one record per CDR3 protein. Among a few hundred thousand distinct CDR3 sequences listed, about 94% were seen once. Sequencing used CD4+ T cells from PBMCs. These TCRs come from a human donor with Susac syndrome.

The table lists this clonotype with a count of one. The rearrangement links TRBV7-2 to TRBJ2-7, with D unclear. V shed 1 base and J shed 0 bases, with 13 bases lying between them. The CDR3 loop spans 16 amino acids. Germline CDR1 is SGHTA and CDR2 is FQGNSA. The CDR3 region is CASSLGSAFSSYEQYF. The DNA for the CDR3 is TGTGCCAGCAGCTTAGGCTCAGCATTTAGCTCCTACGAGCAGTACTTC. The whole variable domain, remainder taken from reference TRBV7-2 and TRBJ2-7, is GAGVSQSPSNKVTEKGKDVELRCDPISGHTALYWYRQSLGQGLEFLIYFQGNSAPDKSGLPSDRFSAERTGGSVSTLTIQRTQQEDSAVYLCASSLGSAFSSYEQYFGPGTRLTVT.

This clonotype was seen a single time. V is TRBV19 and J is TRBJ1-1, with D possibly matching TRBD1 (5 bases). Germline CDR1 LNHDA, CDR2 SQIVND (reference sequence). Deletions cut 2 bases from V and 6 bases from J, with 13 bases between. The CDR3 runs to 14 residues. Here the CDR3 reads CASSITGREAEAFF. The CDR3, as DNA: TGTGCCAGTAGTATAACCGGCAGGGAAGCTGAAGCTTTCTTT.

V gene TRBV29-1 combines with J gene TRBJ2-1, with TRBD2 matching 13 bases. Looked up from germline, CDR1 is SQVTM and CDR2 is ANQGSEA. This CDR3 has 14 residues. V shed 4 bases and J 4 bases; nucleotides not matched to a gene: 1. CDR3 residues: CSVGTSGGYNEQFF. The DNA for the CDR3 is TGCAGCGTTGGGACTAGCGGGGGATACAATGAGCAGTTCTTC.

This chain connects TRBV6-5 to TRBJ1-1; 8 bases map to TRBD1. V was pared by 2 bases and J by 6 bases, with 5 bases of the junction left unmatched. CDR3 length: 14 amino acids. Per germline, CDR1 MNHEY and CDR2 SVGAGI. The CDR3 reads CASSYGDRWAEAFF. Here the CDR3 DNA reads TGTGCCAGCAGTTACGGGGACAGGTGGGCTGAAGCTTTCTTT.

This rearrangement joins TRBV18 to TRBJ2-5; D is possibly TRBD1 (6 bases). This CDR3 region has 14 residues. V shed 1 base and J shed 2 bases, with 8 bases lying between them. Germline-derived CDR1 and CDR2 are KGHSH and LQKENI. The DNA of the CDR3 is TGTGCCAGCTCACCACGGACAGCACAAGAGACCCAGTACTTC. Protein sequence: CASSPRTAQETQYF.

The gene calls are TRBV29-1 and TRBJ2-5; 9 bases agree with TRBD1. CDR1 is SQVTM, CDR2 ANQGSEA, per germline. The CDR3 length is 12 residues. J lost 4 bases, V lost 8 bases, and 5 bases had no gene match. This CDR3 is CSFLTGGETQYF. CDR3 coding DNA: TGCAGCTTCTTGACAGGGGGAGAGACCCAGTACTTC.

The rearrangement uses TRBV7-2 and TRBJ2-7; tentatively, D is TRBD1 (6 bases). The V end lost 5 bases, the J end lost 5 bases, and 13 bases lay between the germline ends. The germline V gene encodes CDR1 SGHTA and CDR2 FQGNSA. The CDR3 loop spans 13 amino acids. CDR3 in DNA: TGTGCCAGCAGCAGGAACAGGGACGACGAGCAGTACTTC. It translates to CASSRNRDDEQYF.

This rearrangement joins TRBV5-1 to TRBJ2-5, with D unclear. V gave up 1 base and J gave up 4 bases, with 14 bases separating them. This CDR3 contains 15 residues. Germline V lookup: CDR1 SGHRS, CDR2 YFSETQ. The CDR3 DNA sequence: TGCGCCAGCAGCTTGATGCCGGGTGTGGGAGAGACCCAGTACTTC. Protein sequence: CASSLMPGVGETQYF. The whole variable domain, remainder taken from reference TRBV5-1 and TRBJ2-5, is KAGVTQTPRYLIKTRGQQVTLSCSPISGHRSVSWYQQTPGQGLQFLFEYFSETQRNKGNFPGRFSGRQFSNSRSEMNVSTLELGDSALYLCASSLMPGVGETQYFGPGTRLLVL.

V usage is TRBV30 and J usage is TRBJ1-2; D ambiguous. CDR1 GTSNPN and CDR2 SVGIG come from the germline V gene (reference sequence). V was trimmed by 0 bases and J by 2 bases, leaving 10 bases between them. The CDR3 length is 14 residues. CDR3 in amino acids: CAWSVGFGNYGYTF. The CDR3 coding sequence is TGTGCCTGGAGTGTAGGGTTTGGCAACTATGGCTACACCTTC.

The genes are TRBV12-3 or TRBV12-4 and TRBJ1-1; the match to TRBD1 covers 8 bases. This CDR3 spans 16 amino acids. With V trimmed by 1 base and J by 4 bases, 8 bases remained unmatched. CDR3 amino acids: CASSLDGQGGSTEAFF. The CDR3 region has the DNA TGTGCCAGCAGTTTAGATGGACAGGGTGGTTCCACTGAAGCTTTCTTT.

The rearrangement links TRBV30 to TRBJ1-4, with TRBD1 matching 10 bases. The V gene end was trimmed by 3 bases and the J gene end by 5 bases; junction bases not matched to a gene: 12. Germline values: CDR1 GTSNPN, CDR2 SVGIG (reference sequence). This CDR3 contains 17 residues. CDR3 in DNA: TGTGCCTGGAGGGACTATGGGACAGGGGACGCGAATGAAAAACTGTTTTTT. Residues: CAWRDYGTGDANEKLFF.

This clonotype was observed once. J is TRBJ2-6 and V is TRBV7-3, with 7 bases that match TRBD1. The V and J ends lost 1 base and 2 bases, in that order; junction bases with no gene match: 5. Germline lookup yields CDR1 SGHTA and CDR2 FQGTGA. The CDR3 consists of 17 residues. Written as DNA, the CDR3 is TGTGCCAGCAGCTTAAAGTCGGGGACAGCTGGGGCCAACGTCCTGACTTTC. Its translation: CASSLKSGTAGANVLTF.

This rearrangement joins TRBV30 to TRBJ2-1, with 7 bases matching TRBD2. Germline V CDR1 and CDR2: GTSNPN, SVGIG (reference sequence). This CDR3 has 15 residues. J lost 1 base, V lost 0 bases, and 3 bases had no gene match. The CDR3 here is CAWSVLRGSYNEQFF. The CDR3 nucleotides are TGTGCCTGGAGTGTATTGCGGGGGTCCTACAATGAGCAGTTCTTC.

CDR3 DNA: TGCAGTGCCCCAAAGGGGGATCAGCCCCAGCATTTT. This codes for CSAPKGDQPQHF. The genes are TRBV20-1 and TRBJ1-5; tentative D call: TRBD1 (6 bases). CDR3 length: 12 amino acids. The germline V and J ends were trimmed by 6 bases and 5 bases, with 11 bases remaining between them. Per germline, CDR1 DFQATT and CDR2 SNEGSKA (reference sequence).

The rearrangement links TRBV20-1 to TRBJ1-6; TRBD1 might be the D (5 bases). The CDR3 runs 13 residues. Trimming shortened V by 3 bases and J by 10 bases, and 13 bases separated the two germline ends. Germline loops: CDR1 DFQATT, CDR2 SNEGSKA (reference sequence). The CDR3 DNA follows: TGCAGTGCTAGCAGAGGGGAGCGATCACCCCTCCACTTT. As protein: CSASRGERSPLHF.

This sequence joins TRBV3-1 and TRBJ2-3; D remains ambiguous. Trimming pared 0 bases from V and 6 bases from J, leaving 10 bases between. CDR3 length: 14 amino acids. Germline V CDR1 and CDR2: LGHDT, YNNKEL (reference sequence). Written as DNA, the CDR3 is TGTGCCAGCAGCCAAGATAGGGAATCCGATACGCAGTATTTT. Its translation is CASSQDRESDTQYF.

V gene TRBV14 combines with J gene TRBJ1-4; D gene uncertain. The V end lost 3 bases, the J end lost 7 bases, and 6 bases lay between the germline ends. This CDR3 has 12 residues. Germline V gene sequence: CDR1 SGHDN, CDR2 FVKESK. The CDR3 here is CASSQAREKLFF. The CDR3 nucleotides read TGTGCCAGCAGCCAGGCTCGTGAAAAACTGTTTTTT.

This clonotype has only one observation. The CDR3 DNA reads TGTGCCATCTCAACGGGCGCCACGACGGGGGAGCAGTACTTC. It translates to CAISTGATTGEQYF. V gene TRBV28 combines with J gene TRBJ2-7; possible D gene TRBD2, 5 bases. Germline V gene sequence: CDR1 MDHEN, CDR2 SYDVKM. This CDR3 comprises 14 residues. V was pared by 10 bases and J by 7 bases, with 23 bases between.

CDR3 nucleotide sequence: TGTGCCAGCACAAGACTAATCCTCAAAGGAAGGACGAACACCGGGGAGCTGTTTTTT. This translates into CASTRLILKGRTNTGELFF. This chain joins TRBV3-1 and TRBJ2-2, with D possibly matching TRBD2 (5 bases). Trimming stripped 7 bases from V and 0 bases from J, with 24 bases between. The CDR3 sequence is 19 residues long. CDR1 is LGHDT, CDR2 YNNKEL, per germline (reference sequence).

This clonotype has just one count. This sequence joins TRBV29-1 and TRBJ2-2, with D possibly called TRBD1 or TRBD2 (5 bases each). This CDR3 has 14 amino acids. Germline CDR1 is SQVTM and CDR2 is ANQGSEA. The V end was cut by 6 bases, the J end by 2 bases, with 13 bases between. CDR3 bases: TGCAGCGTCCGGAGAGGGGATAACACCGGGGAGCTGTTTTTT. Translated: CSVRRGDNTGELFF.

The rearrangement joins TRBV7-9 to TRBJ2-7; D perhaps matches TRBD2 (5 bases). Germline V gives CDR1 SEHNR, CDR2 FQNEAQ (reference sequence). The CDR3 spans 15 residues. With 3 bases removed from V and 7 bases from J, the gap between germline ends came to 19 bases. CDR3 loop: CASSFFSGTEEEQYF. The CDR3 DNA sequence: TGTGCCAGCAGCTTCTTCTCCGGTACGGAGGAGGAGCAGTACTTC.

The rearrangement joins TRBV14 to TRBJ2-1; a weak D match, TRBD2 (6 bases). CDR1 is SGHDN and CDR2 is FVKESK in the germline V gene. The CDR3 is made up of 16 amino acids. V was shortened by 0 bases and J by 6 bases, with 15 bases between the two germline ends. The CDR3 here is CASSQESPGLPNEQFF. As DNA, the CDR3 is TGTGCCAGCAGCCAAGAATCTCCGGGACTCCCCAATGAGCAGTTCTTC.

This chain uses TRBV11-2 with TRBJ1-2; D is uncertain. The CDR3 totals 13 residues. V gave up 3 bases and J gave up 8 bases, with 13 bases separating them. CDR1 and CDR2 (germline): SGHAT, FQNNGV. The CDR3 loop is CASSLPGIGGYTF. CDR3 bases: TGTGCCAGCAGCTTGCCGGGGATTGGCGGCTACACCTTC.

The rearrangement uses TRBV7-3 and TRBJ2-2; 13 bases align to TRBD2. The V and J ends lost 8 bases and 3 bases, in that order; junction bases with no gene match: 9. The CDR3 has 17 residues. Germline CDR1 SGHTA, CDR2 FQGTGA. For the CDR3, the DNA is TGTGCCAGCCAACTAGCGGGGGGGCTCGGGGACACCGGGGAGCTGTTTTTT. Its translation is CASQLAGGLGDTGELFF.

The chain links TRBV12-3 or TRBV12-4 to TRBJ1-1; D remains unclear. V gave up 4 bases and J gave up 1 base, with 10 bases separating them. The CDR3 has 14 residues. As DNA, the CDR3 is TGTGCCAGCAGTTCGGGCTGGGGGAACACTGAAGCTTTCTTT. Translating it yields CASSSGWGNTEAFF.

The chain links TRBV20-1 to TRBJ2-5; 7 bases agree with TRBD2. CDR1 is DFQATT and CDR2 is SNEGSKA in the germline V gene (reference sequence). CDR3 length equals 14 residues. After removal of 6 bases from V and 1 base from J, the junction contained 8 bases not matched to a gene. The CDR3 region has the DNA TGCAGTGCCCCGGGGGGTACAGTCCAAGAGACCCAGTACTTC. Its protein is CSAPGGTVQETQYF.

The chain carries TRBV11-2 and TRBJ1-5; D might be TRBD1 (6 bases). The CDR3 is made up of 15 amino acids. Germline CDR1 reads SGHAT; CDR2 reads FQNNGV. The V gene lost 5 bases and the J gene lost 0 bases, with 11 bases spanning the gap. The CDR3 loop reads CASSLGAYSNQPQHF. The CDR3 coding sequence is TGTGCCAGCAGCCTGGGGGCCTATAGCAATCAGCCCCAGCATTTT.

The chain links TRBV28 to TRBJ2-7, with 11 bases lining up with TRBD1. Trimming at V came to 4 bases and at J to 8 bases, leaving 7 bases not matched to a gene. This CDR3 region has 14 residues. The germline gives CDR1 MDHEN, CDR2 SYDVKM. The DNA of the CDR3 is TGTGCCAGCAGTTCCTGGACAGGGGGCGCAAAGCAGTACTTC. Its protein is CASSSWTGGAKQYF. Complete variable domain (other parts from reference TRBV28 and TRBJ2-7): DVKVTQSSRYLVKRTGEKVFLECVQDMDHENMFWYRQDPGLGLRLIYFSYDVKMKEKGDIPEGYSVSREKKERFSLILESASTNQTSMYLCASSSWTGGAKQYFGPGTRLTVT.

The rearrangement joins TRBV20-1 to TRBJ1-5; D unclear. Germline V gene data show CDR1 as DFQATT and CDR2 as SNEGSKA (reference sequence). The V gene lost 0 bases and the J gene lost 1 base, with 10 bases spanning the gap. The CDR3 has 15 residues. The CDR3 coding sequence is TGCAGTGCTAGAGACCCGCGGACGAGCAATCAGCCCCAGCATTTT. Protein sequence: CSARDPRTSNQPQHF.

This chain links TRBV25-1 with TRBJ1-6; D is ambiguous. The germline CDR1 and CDR2 sequences are MGHDK and SYGVNS. V lost 3 bases, J lost 6 bases, and 12 bases lay in between. CDR3 length equals 15 residues. DNA of the CDR3: TGTGCCAGCAGTGACGGTACAGCAAGTAATTCACCCCTCCACTTT. Amino acids: CASSDGTASNSPLHF.